A selection of T cell receptor beta chains follows, all from one sample in a study of high-grade serous ovarian cancer treatment subgroups. Assay: immunoSEQ multiplex PCR; the TCRdb copy retains only in-frame clones and omits some. The sample contains about 40,000 clones, 79% of which appear only once. Sample: tumor tissue. These receptors were taken from a human donor with high-grade serous ovarian cancer. The CDR3 runs from the conserved cysteine through the conserved F or W. A D gene is named only where the DNA matches it firmly. Clone size is shown for a subset of rows, as once, few, many or a class of expanded clone.

V: TRBV6-5; size: NA; J: TRBJ1-3; D: TRBD1; CDR3: CASSLDREGGNTIYF; DNA: TGTGCCAGCAGTCTGGACAGGGAAGGTGGAAACACCATATATTTT
V: TRBV28; size: NA; J: TRBJ2-7; D: NA; CDR3: CASSGPGASYEQYF; DNA: TGTGCCAGCAGTGGCCCCGGGGCCTCCTACGAGCAGTACTTC
V: TRBV5-1; size: NA; J: TRBJ2-1; D: TRBD2; CDR3: CASSFSGNEQFF; DNA: TGCGCCAGCAGCTTTAGCGGGAATGAGCAGTTCTTC
V: TRBV5-5; size: few; J: TRBJ1-2; D: NA; CDR3: CASSLDPNYGYTF; DNA: TGTGCCAGCAGCTTGGACCCCAATTATGGCTACACCTTC
V: TRBV4-1; size: NA; J: TRBJ1-2; D: NA; CDR3: CASSQDITGPTLGYTF; DNA: TGCGCCAGCAGCCAAGATATAACAGGACCCACCCTAGGCTACACCTTC
V: TRBV28; size: NA; J: TRBJ1-2; D: NA; CDR3: CASSVADRYGYTF; DNA: TGTGCCAGTTCGGTGGCAGATCGGTATGGCTACACCTTC
V: TRBV28; size: NA; J: TRBJ2-3; D: TRBD2; CDR3: CASSLGLAGDPYTDTQYF; DNA: TGTGCCAGCAGTTTGGGACTAGCGGGAGACCCCTACACAGATACGCAGTATTTT
V: TRBV5-6; size: once; J: TRBJ2-5; D: NA; CDR3: CASSRDWVQETQYF; DNA: TGTGCCAGCAGTCGGGACTGGGTTCAAGAGACCCAGTACTTC
V: TRBV6-1; size: NA; J: TRBJ2-5; D: NA; CDR3: CASSEAGLGETQYF; DNA: TGTGCCAGCAGTGAAGCAGGCCTGGGGGAGACCCAGTACTTC
V: TRBV11-2; size: NA; J: TRBJ2-7; D: NA; CDR3: CASSFKGANPYEQYF; DNA: TGTGCCAGCAGCTTCAAAGGGGCCAACCCTTACGAGCAGTACTTC
V: TRBV19; size: NA; J: TRBJ2-1; D: NA; CDR3: CASSYFSGGSYNEQFF; DNA: TGTGCCAGTAGTTACTTTAGCGGAGGGTCCTACAATGAGCAGTTCTTC
V: TRBV7-9; size: NA; J: TRBJ2-7; D: NA; CDR3: CASSLSRPSAGEGLGEQYF; DNA: TGTGCCAGCAGCTTATCCCGCCCCTCTGCTGGCGAGGGACTGGGGGAGCAGTACTTC
V: TRBV4-1; size: NA; J: TRBJ1-5; D: NA; CDR3: CASSQDGAGSQPQHF; DNA: TGCGCCAGCAGCCAAGATGGAGCAGGGAGTCAGCCCCAGCATTTT
V: TRBV19; size: NA; J: TRBJ1-2; D: NA; CDR3: CASSIGNNGYTF; DNA: TGTGCCAGTAGTATTGGGAATAATGGCTACACCTTC
V: TRBV4-1; size: NA; J: TRBJ2-7; D: NA; CDR3: CASSHKEGPGGSYEQYF; DNA: TGCGCCAGCAGCCATAAGGAGGGTCCAGGGGGTTCCTACGAGCAGTACTTC
V: TRBV19; size: NA; J: TRBJ2-1; D: NA; CDR3: CASTLGGNEQFF; DNA: TGTGCCAGTACTCTCGGGGGAAATGAGCAGTTCTTC
V: TRBV5-6; size: NA; J: TRBJ2-1; D: NA; CDR3: CASSSTGLAGEQFF; DNA: TGTGCCAGCAGCTCCACAGGGTTGGCGGGTGAGCAGTTCTTC
V: TRBV12-5; size: NA; J: TRBJ1-2; D: NA; CDR3: CASARPGKGPYGYTF; DNA: TGTGCTAGTGCCCGACCAGGGAAGGGCCCCTATGGCTACACCTTC
V: TRBV2; size: NA; J: TRBJ2-1; D: NA; CDR3: CASSAYNEQFF; DNA: TGTGCCAGCAGCGCGTACAATGAGCAGTTCTTC
V: TRBV11-3; size: NA; J: TRBJ2-7; D: TRBD1; CDR3: CASSLGTGSYEQYF; DNA: TGTGCCAGCAGCTTAGGGACAGGGTCCTACGAGCAGTACTTC
V: TRBV28; size: NA; J: TRBJ2-1; D: NA; CDR3: CAAGEQFF; DNA: TGTGCCGCCGGCGAGCAGTTCTTC
V: TRBV11-2; size: NA; J: TRBJ1-6; D: TRBD1; CDR3: CASSLRGQGVYNSPLHF; DNA: TGTGCCAGCAGCTTACGGGGACAGGGGGTCTATAATTCACCCCTCCACTTT
V: TRBV4-1; size: NA; J: TRBJ2-7; D: TRBD2; CDR3: CASSQGYGLASYEQYF; DNA: TGCGCCAGCAGCCAAGGTTACGGACTAGCCTCCTACGAGCAGTACTTC
V: TRBV7-2; size: NA; J: TRBJ1-2; D: NA; CDR3: CASSLGREPNYGYTF; DNA: TGTGCCAGCAGCTTAGGACGTGAACCTAACTATGGCTACACCTTC
V: TRBV27; size: few; J: TRBJ2-7; D: TRBD2; CDR3: CASSLGGLAGVSYEQYF; DNA: TGTGCCAGCAGTTTAGGGGGACTAGCGGGTGTCTCCTACGAGCAGTACTTC
V: TRBV7-9; size: NA; J: TRBJ2-1; D: NA; CDR3: CASSLSGPWHEQFF; DNA: TGTGCCAGCAGCTTATCCGGCCCGTGGCATGAGCAGTTCTTC
V: TRBV28; size: few; J: TRBJ1-1; D: NA; CDR3: CASRPSKGRYTEAFF; DNA: TGTGCCAGCAGACCATCGAAAGGGAGATACACTGAAGCTTTCTTT
V: TRBV12-5; size: NA; J: TRBJ1-1; D: NA; CDR3: CASGFDRLNTEAFF; DNA: TGTGCTAGTGGTTTCGACAGGCTGAACACTGAAGCTTTCTTT
V: TRBV27; size: once; J: TRBJ2-1; D: NA; CDR3: CASTSRSTNEQFF; DNA: TGTGCCAGCACCTCACGGAGTACCAATGAGCAGTTCTTC
V: TRBV6-6; size: few; J: TRBJ1-1; D: NA; CDR3: CASRDPENTEAFF; DNA: TGTGCCAGCAGGGATCCAGAGAACACTGAAGCTTTCTTT
V: TRBV6-1; size: few; J: TRBJ2-1; D: NA; CDR3: CASSEAGGFPYNEQFF; DNA: TGTGCCAGCAGTGAAGCAGGAGGGTTCCCCTACAATGAGCAGTTCTTC
V: TRBV27; size: NA; J: TRBJ1-2; D: NA; CDR3: CASRTTNYGYTF; DNA: TGTGCCAGCAGAACAACTAACTATGGCTACACCTTC
V: TRBV5-1; size: NA; J: TRBJ1-2; D: NA; CDR3: CASSWGGRVNYGYTF; DNA: TGCGCCAGCAGCTGGGGGGGCAGGGTTAATTACGGCTACACCTTC
V: TRBV6-5; size: NA; J: TRBJ1-2; D: NA; CDR3: CASSLRGVGYTF; DNA: TGTGCCAGCAGTCTAAGGGGGGTTGGCTACACCTTC
V: TRBV7-2; size: few; J: TRBJ2-7; D: NA; CDR3: CASVERLHYEQYF; DNA: TGTGCCAGCGTCGAGAGGCTACACTACGAGCAGTACTTC
V: TRBV7-9; size: NA; J: TRBJ2-5; D: TRBD2; CDR3: CASSPNFLAEQETQYF; DNA: TGTGCCAGCAGCCCAAATTTTCTAGCGGAACAAGAGACCCAGTACTTC
V: TRBV7-9; size: few; J: TRBJ2-3; D: NA; CDR3: CASSFITPGTDTQYF; DNA: TGTGCCAGCAGCTTTATAACCCCAGGCACAGATACGCAGTATTTT
V: TRBV6-5; size: NA; J: TRBJ2-4; D: NA; CDR3: CASSVGFRKNIQYF; DNA: TGTGCCAGCAGTGTCGGGTTCAGAAAAAACATTCAGTACTTC
V: TRBV20-1; size: NA; J: TRBJ2-1; D: NA; CDR3: CSALNRAEQFF; DNA: TGCAGTGCTCTCAACAGGGCCGAGCAGTTCTTC
V: TRBV27; size: NA; J: TRBJ2-1; D: NA; CDR3: CASRTYPNKQFF; DNA: TGTGCCAGCAGAACCTACCCCAATAAGCAGTTCTTC
V: TRBV6-1; size: NA; J: TRBJ1-5; D: NA; CDR3: CASTEGPGLNQPQHF; DNA: TGTGCCAGCACCGAGGGACCGGGACTAAATCAGCCCCAGCATTTT